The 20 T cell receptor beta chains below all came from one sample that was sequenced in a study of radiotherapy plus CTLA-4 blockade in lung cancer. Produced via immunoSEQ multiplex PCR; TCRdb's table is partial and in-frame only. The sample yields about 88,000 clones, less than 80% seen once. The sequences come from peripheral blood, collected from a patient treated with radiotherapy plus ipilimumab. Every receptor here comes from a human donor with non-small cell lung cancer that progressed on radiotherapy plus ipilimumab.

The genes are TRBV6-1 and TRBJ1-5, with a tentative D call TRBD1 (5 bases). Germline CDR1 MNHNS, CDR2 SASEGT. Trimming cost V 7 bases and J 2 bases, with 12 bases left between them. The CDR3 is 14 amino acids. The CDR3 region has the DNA TGTGCCAGCACGGTTTCAGGGCGCAATCAGCCCCAGCATTTT. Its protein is CASTVSGRNQPQHF.

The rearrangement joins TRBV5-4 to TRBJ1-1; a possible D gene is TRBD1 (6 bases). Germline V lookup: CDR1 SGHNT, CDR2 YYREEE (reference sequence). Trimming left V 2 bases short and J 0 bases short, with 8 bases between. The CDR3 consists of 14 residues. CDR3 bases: TGTGCCAGCAGCTTAGGGGGACTGAACACTGAAGCTTTCTTT. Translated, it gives CASSLGGLNTEAFF.

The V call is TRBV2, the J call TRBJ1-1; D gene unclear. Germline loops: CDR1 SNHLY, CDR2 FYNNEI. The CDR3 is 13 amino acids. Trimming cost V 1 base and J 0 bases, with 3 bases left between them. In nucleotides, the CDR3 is TGTGCCAGCAGTGAAGAGGTGAACACTGAAGCTTTCTTT. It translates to CASSEEVNTEAFF. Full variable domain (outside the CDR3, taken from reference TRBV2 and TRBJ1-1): EPEVTQTPSHQVTQMGQEVILRCVPISNHLYFYWYRQILGQKVEFLVSFYNNEISEKSEIFDDQFSVERPDGSNFTLKIRSTKLEDSAMYFCASSEEVNTEAFFGQGTRLTVV.

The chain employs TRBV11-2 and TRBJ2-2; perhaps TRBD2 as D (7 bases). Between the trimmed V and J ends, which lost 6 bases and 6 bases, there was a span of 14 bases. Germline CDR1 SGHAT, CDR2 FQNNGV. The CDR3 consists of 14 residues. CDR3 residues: CASRQGGVPGELFF. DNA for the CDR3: TGTGCCAGCAGACAGGGAGGGGTTCCCGGGGAGCTGTTTTTT.

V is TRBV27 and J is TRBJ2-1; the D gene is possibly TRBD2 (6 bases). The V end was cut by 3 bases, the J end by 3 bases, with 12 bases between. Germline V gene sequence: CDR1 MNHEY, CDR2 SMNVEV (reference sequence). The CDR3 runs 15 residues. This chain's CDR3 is CASSFGVGGYNEQFF. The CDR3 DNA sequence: TGTGCCAGCAGTTTTGGCGTGGGGGGCTACAATGAGCAGTTCTTC.

The CDR3 spells CASSLNQGGGTGELFF. The CDR3 coding sequence is TGCGCCAGCAGCCTCAACCAGGGCGGGGGAACCGGGGAGCTGTTTTTT. The V gene is TRBV4-3, the J gene TRBJ2-2; 7 bases align to TRBD2. CDR3 length: 16 residues. Trimming cost V 4 bases and J 5 bases; bases outside gene matches: 10. Germline-derived CDR1 and CDR2 are LGHNA and YSLEER.

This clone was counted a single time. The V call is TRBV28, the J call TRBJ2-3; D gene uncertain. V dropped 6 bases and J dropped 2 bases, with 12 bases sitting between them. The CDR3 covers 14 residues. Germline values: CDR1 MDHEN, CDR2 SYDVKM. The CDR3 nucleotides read TGTGCCAGCAGCCTGAAGCGAACCACAGATACGCAGTATTTT. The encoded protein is CASSLKRTTDTQYF.

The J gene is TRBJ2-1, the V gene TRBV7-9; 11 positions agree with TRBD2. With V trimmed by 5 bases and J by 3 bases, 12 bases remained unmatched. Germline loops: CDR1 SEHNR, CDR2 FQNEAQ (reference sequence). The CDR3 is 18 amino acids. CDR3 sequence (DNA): TGTGCCAGCAGCCCGACTGGCCTAGCGGGAGGTATCTACAATGAGCAGTTCTTC. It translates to CASSPTGLAGGIYNEQFF.

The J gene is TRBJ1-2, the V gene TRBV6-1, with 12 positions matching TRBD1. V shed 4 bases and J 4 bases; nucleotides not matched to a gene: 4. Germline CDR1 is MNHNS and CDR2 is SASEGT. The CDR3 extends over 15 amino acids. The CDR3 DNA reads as TGTGCCAGCAGTGCCCGGGACAGGGGGCCCTATGGCTACACCTTC. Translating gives CASSARDRGPYGYTF.

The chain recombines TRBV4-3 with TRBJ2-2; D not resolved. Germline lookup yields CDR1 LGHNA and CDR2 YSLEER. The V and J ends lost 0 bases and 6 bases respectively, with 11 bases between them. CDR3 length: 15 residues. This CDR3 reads CASSQEIVESGELFF. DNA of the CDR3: TGCGCCAGCAGCCAAGAAATAGTGGAGTCCGGGGAGCTGTTTTTT.

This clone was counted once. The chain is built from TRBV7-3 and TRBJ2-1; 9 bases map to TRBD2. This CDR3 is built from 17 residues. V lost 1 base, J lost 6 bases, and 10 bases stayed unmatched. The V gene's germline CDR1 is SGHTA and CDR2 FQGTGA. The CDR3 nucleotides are TGTGCCAGCAGCTTAAGCGGCGGGAGGGCCGTTGCCAATGAGCAGTTCTTC. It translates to CASSLSGGRAVANEQFF.

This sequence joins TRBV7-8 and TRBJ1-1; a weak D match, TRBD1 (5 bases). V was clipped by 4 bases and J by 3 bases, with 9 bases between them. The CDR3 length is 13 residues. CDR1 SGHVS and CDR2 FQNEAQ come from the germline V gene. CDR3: CASSSGTDTEAFF. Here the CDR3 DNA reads TGTGCCAGCAGCTCCGGGACGGACACTGAAGCTTTCTTT.

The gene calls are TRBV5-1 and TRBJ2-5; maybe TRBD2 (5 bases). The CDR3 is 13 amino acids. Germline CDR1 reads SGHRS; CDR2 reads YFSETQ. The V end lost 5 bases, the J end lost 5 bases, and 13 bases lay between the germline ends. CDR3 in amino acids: CASRASGGETQYF. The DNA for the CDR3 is TGCGCCAGCAGAGCCAGCGGCGGGGAGACCCAGTACTTC.

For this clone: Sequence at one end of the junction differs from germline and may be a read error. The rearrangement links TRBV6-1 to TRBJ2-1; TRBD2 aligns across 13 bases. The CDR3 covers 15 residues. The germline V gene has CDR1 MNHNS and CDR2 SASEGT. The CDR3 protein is CASTELAGGPFEQFF. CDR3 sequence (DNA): TGTGCCAGCACTGAACTAGCGGGAGGGCCGTTTGAGCAGTTCTTC.

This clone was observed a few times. CDR3 sequence: CASSPGLNLLMNEKLFF. The CDR3 DNA reads as TGTGCCAGCAGCCCCGGGTTGAACCTGCTTATGAATGAAAAACTGTTTTTT. The J gene is TRBJ1-4, the V gene TRBV27, with D uncertain. Germline V gene data show CDR1 as MNHEY and CDR2 as SMNVEV (reference sequence). This CDR3 is 17 amino acids long. Trimming took 6 bases from V and 5 from J, leaving 22 bases between them.

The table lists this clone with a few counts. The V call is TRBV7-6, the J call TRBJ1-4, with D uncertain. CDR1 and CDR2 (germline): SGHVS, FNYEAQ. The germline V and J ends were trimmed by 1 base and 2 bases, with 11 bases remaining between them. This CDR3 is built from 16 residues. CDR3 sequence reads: CASSLEVTLTNEKLFF. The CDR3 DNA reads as TGTGCCAGCAGCTTAGAGGTCACGCTGACTAATGAAAAACTGTTTTTT.

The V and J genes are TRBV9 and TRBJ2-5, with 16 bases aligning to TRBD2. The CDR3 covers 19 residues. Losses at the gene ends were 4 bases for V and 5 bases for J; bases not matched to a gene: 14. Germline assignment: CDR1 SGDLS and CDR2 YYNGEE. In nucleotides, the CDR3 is TGTGCCAGCAGCAGACGAGGTGGGACTAGCGGGGGGGCCGTGGAGACCCAGTACTTC. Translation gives CASSRRGGTSGGAVETQYF.

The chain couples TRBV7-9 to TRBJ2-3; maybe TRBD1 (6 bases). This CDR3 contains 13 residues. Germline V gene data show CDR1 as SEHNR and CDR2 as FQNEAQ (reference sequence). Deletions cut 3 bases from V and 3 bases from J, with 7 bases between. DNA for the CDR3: TGTGCCAGCAGCTTCAGGGGAACAGATACGCAGTATTTT. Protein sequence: CASSFRGTDTQYF.

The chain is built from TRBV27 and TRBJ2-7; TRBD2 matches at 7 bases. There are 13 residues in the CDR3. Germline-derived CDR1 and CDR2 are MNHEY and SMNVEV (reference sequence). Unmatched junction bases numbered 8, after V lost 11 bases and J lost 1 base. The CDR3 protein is CASSAGLSYEQYF. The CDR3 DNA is TGTGCCTCCAGTGCGGGACTATCCTACGAGCAGTACTTC.

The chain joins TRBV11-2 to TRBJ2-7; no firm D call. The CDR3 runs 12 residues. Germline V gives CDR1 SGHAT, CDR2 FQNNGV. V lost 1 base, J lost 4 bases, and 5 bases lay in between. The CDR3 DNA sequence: TGTGCCAGCAGCTTAGTTTTTTACGAGCAGTACTTC. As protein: CASSLVFYEQYF.